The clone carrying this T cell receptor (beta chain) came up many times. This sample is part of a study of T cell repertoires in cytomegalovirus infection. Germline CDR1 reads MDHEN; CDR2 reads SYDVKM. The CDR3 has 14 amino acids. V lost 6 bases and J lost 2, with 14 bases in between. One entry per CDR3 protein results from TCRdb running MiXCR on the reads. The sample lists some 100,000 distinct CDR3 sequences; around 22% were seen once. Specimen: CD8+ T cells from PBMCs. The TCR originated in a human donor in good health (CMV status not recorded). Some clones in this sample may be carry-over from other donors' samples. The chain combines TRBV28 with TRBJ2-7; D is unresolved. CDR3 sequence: CASSYVAAAYEQYF. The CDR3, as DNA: TGTGCCAGCAGCTACGTGGCAGCCGCCTACGAGCAGTACTTC.